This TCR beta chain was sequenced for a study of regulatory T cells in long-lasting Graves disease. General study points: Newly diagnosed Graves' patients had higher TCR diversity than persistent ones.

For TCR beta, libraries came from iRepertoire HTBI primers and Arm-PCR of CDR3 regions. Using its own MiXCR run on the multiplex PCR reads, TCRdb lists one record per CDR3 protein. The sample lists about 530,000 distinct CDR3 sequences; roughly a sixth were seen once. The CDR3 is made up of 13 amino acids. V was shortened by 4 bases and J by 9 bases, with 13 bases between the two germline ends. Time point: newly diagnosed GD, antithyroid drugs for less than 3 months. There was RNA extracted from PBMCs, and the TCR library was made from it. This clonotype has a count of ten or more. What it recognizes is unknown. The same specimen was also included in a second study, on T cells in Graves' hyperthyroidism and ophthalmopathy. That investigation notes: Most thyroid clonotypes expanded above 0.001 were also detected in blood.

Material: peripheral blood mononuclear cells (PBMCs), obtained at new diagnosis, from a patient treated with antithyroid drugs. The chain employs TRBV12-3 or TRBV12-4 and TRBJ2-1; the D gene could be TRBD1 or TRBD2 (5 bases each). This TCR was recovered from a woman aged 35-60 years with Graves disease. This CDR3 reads CASSSPTGGEQFF. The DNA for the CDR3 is TGTGCCAGCAGTTCACCAACAGGAGGTGAGCAGTTCTTC.